The rows below give T cell receptor beta chains drawn from one sample of a study of blood T cell repertoires in COVID-19. Assay: immunoSEQ multiplex PCR; the TCRdb copy retains only in-frame clones and omits some. The table lists 90,000 to 150,000 clones, 75% to 85% of them singletons. Sequenced: peripheral blood. These receptors were taken from a human donor in a cohort sampled during active COVID-19. The CDR3 runs from the conserved cysteine through the conserved F or W. D genes are given only for firm matches. Where a row states a size, it is once, few, many or the class of an expanded clone; other rows omit it.

j_call,d_call,clone_size,v_call,cdr3_aa,cdr3_nt
TRBJ2-7,NA,once,TRBV15,CATSRDEATYEQYF,TGTGCCACCAGCAGAGATGAGGCTACATACGAGCAGTACTTC
TRBJ2-5,NA,NA,TRBV12-5,CASGLERPRVRETQYF,TGTGCTAGTGGTTTGGAACGCCCCAGGGTACGGGAGACCCAGTACTTC
TRBJ1-2,NA,few,TRBV7-9,CASSLLTAPIYTF,TGTGCCAGCAGCTTATTAACAGCTCCGATATACACCTTC
TRBJ2-6,NA,once,TRBV4-3,CASSQDVGGVGSGANVLTF,TGCGCCAGCAGCCAAGACGTGGGAGGTGTGGGCTCTGGGGCCAACGTCCTGACTTTC
TRBJ1-1,TRBD1,NA,TRBV6-2/TRBV6-3,CASSAGQRNTEAFF,TGTGCCAGCAGCGCGGGACAGAGAAACACTGAAGCTTTCTTT
TRBJ2-1,NA,NA,TRBV4-1,CASSSSLFERPREQFF,TGCGCCAGCAGCTCTTCCCTTTTCGAGCGGCCAAGGGAGCAGTTCTTC
TRBJ1-1,NA,NA,TRBV3-1/TRBV3-2,CASSQGSAEAFF,TGTGCCAGCAGCCAAGGGTCAGCTGAAGCTTTCTTT
TRBJ2-7,TRBD1,NA,TRBV4-1,CASSRMRDSAYEQYF,TGCGCCAGCAGCCGCATGAGGGACAGTGCCTACGAGCAGTACTTC
TRBJ2-7,NA,NA,TRBV28,CASSLEGRGSYEQYF,TGTGCCAGCAGTTTAGAGGGCCGAGGGTCCTACGAGCAGTACTTC
TRBJ2-5,NA,NA,TRBV4-1,CASSQEGQIQETQYF,TGCGCCAGCAGCCAAGAGGGACAAATCCAAGAGACCCAGTACTTC
TRBJ1-1,NA,NA,TRBV5-4,CASSLDSEAFF,TGTGCCAGCAGCTTGGACAGTGAAGCTTTCTTT
TRBJ2-3,TRBD2,NA,TRBV2,CASRKRGVTDTQYF,TGTGCCAGCAGGAAGCGGGGGGTCACAGATACGCAGTATTTT
TRBJ2-2,NA,NA,TRBV7-3,CASSLYWTQNTGELFF,TGTGCCAGCAGCTTATATTGGACACAGAACACCGGGGAGCTGTTTTTT
TRBJ1-2,NA,NA,TRBV9,CASSGPWTAYGYTF,TGTGCCAGCAGCGGCCCTTGGACAGCCTATGGCTACACCTTC
TRBJ2-5,NA,once,TRBV15,CATSIQGQTQYF,TGTGCCACCAGCATCCAGGGGCAGACCCAGTACTTC
TRBJ1-3,NA,NA,TRBV6-5,CASRLRGKGNTIYF,TGTGCCAGCAGGTTACGGGGGAAGGGAAACACCATATATTTT
TRBJ2-7,NA,NA,TRBV4-1,CASSQAPMQRQVPGEQYF,TGCGCCAGCAGCCAAGCCCCCATGCAGCGACAGGTTCCGGGGGAGCAGTACTTC
TRBJ2-6,NA,NA,TRBV7-2,CASSPSPGANVLTF,TGTGCCAGCAGCCCTTCTCCTGGGGCCAACGTCCTGACTTTC
TRBJ1-2,TRBD1,NA,TRBV7-9,CASSTDRGLLYGYTF,TGTGCCAGCAGCACAGACAGGGGGCTATTGTATGGCTACACCTTC
TRBJ2-5,TRBD1,NA,TRBV9,CASSPRTGALTQETQYF,TGTGCCAGCAGCCCCCGGACAGGGGCGTTAACCCAAGAGACCCAGTACTTC
TRBJ2-7,TRBD2,NA,TRBV7-2,CASSPGLAGAGASYEQYF,TGTGCCAGCAGCCCCGGACTAGCGGGAGCGGGGGCTTCCTACGAGCAGTACTTC
TRBJ1-2,NA,NA,TRBV30,CAWSVWETQGGGYTF,TGTGCCTGGAGTGTGTGGGAGACTCAAGGTGGAGGCTACACCTTC
TRBJ1-4,TRBD1,NA,TRBV2,CASSEEGAGKLFF,TGTGCCAGCAGTGAAGAGGGGGCGGGAAAACTGTTTTTT
TRBJ2-2,NA,NA,TRBV19,CASARGGGLAGELFF,TGTGCCAGTGCCAGAGGGGGGGGGCTGGCCGGGGAGCTGTTTTTT
TRBJ2-1,TRBD2,NA,TRBV19,CASSNRLAGVRNEQFF,TGTGCCAGTAGTAACAGACTAGCGGGGGTCAGAAATGAGCAGTTCTTC
TRBJ1-5,NA,NA,TRBV6-6,CASSYRARDQPQHF,TGTGCCAGCAGTTACAGGGCGAGGGATCAGCCCCAGCATTTT
TRBJ2-1,NA,NA,TRBV12-3/TRBV12-4,CASSFVANEQFF,TGTGCCAGCAGTTTCGTAGCGAATGAGCAGTTCTTC
TRBJ1-5,TRBD1,NA,TRBV2,CASSGDREGNQPQHF,TGTGCCAGCAGTGGGGACAGGGAGGGCAATCAGCCCCAGCATTTT
TRBJ1-3,NA,NA,TRBV25-1,CASSNPGVSGNTIYF,TGTGCCAGCAGTAACCCAGGGGTGTCTGGAAACACCATATATTTT
TRBJ1-5,TRBD1,NA,TRBV7-9,CASSSGTGNGQPQHF,TGTGCCAGCAGCTCCGGGACAGGGAACGGTCAGCCCCAGCATTTT
TRBJ2-7,TRBD1,once,TRBV28,CASSSSDRGPPYEQYF,TGTGCCAGCAGTTCCTCTGACAGGGGCCCCCCCTACGAGCAGTACTTC
TRBJ2-7,TRBD2,NA,TRBV6-5,CATTSGGPYEQYF,TGTGCCACGACTAGCGGGGGACCCTACGAGCAGTACTTC
TRBJ1-2,TRBD1,once,TRBV11-2,CASSSRGRKGYTF,TGTGCCAGCAGCTCCAGGGGGCGAAAAGGCTACACCTTC
TRBJ2-7,NA,NA,TRBV6-5,CASSYRRTGAYEQYF,TGTGCCAGCAGTTACCGGAGAACGGGGGCCTACGAGCAGTACTTC
TRBJ1-3,TRBD1,once,TRBV5-8,CASSSSGTGGNTIYF,TGTGCCAGCAGCTCCTCCGGGACAGGGGGAAACACCATATATTTT
TRBJ1-2,NA,few,TRBV27,CASMGRVPNGYTF,TGTGCCAGCATGGGCAGGGTCCCTAATGGCTACACCTTC
TRBJ1-1,TRBD1,once,TRBV7-3,CASSPRGDNTEAFF,TGTGCCAGCAGCCCCAGGGGGGATAACACTGAAGCTTTCTTT
TRBJ1-5,NA,NA,TRBV10-3,CATRVGGDNQPQHF,TGTGCCACCAGAGTGGGGGGTGACAATCAGCCCCAGCATTTT
TRBJ2-7,TRBD2,NA,TRBV4-3,CASSSTSGSYEQYF,TGCGCCAGCAGCAGCACTAGCGGGAGCTACGAGCAGTACTTC
TRBJ2-3,NA,NA,TRBV11-2,CASSLLKRPDTQYF,TGTGCCAGCAGCTTATTGAAGCGCCCAGATACGCAGTATTTT